These T cell receptor beta chains were read from a single sample in a study of post-analysis software for immune sequencing data. TCRdb reprocessed the PCR reads via MiXCR and lists one record per CDR3 protein. This sample has roughly 670,000 distinct CDR3 sequences, with around 64% found just once. Input material: blood. These receptors were obtained from a girl aged 2-15 years with multiple sclerosis. The CDR3 runs from the conserved cysteine through the conserved F or W. A D gene is named only where the DNA matches it firmly. Only part of the rows carry a size: once, few, many, or a class if the clone is expanded.

j_call d_call clone_size v_call cdr3_aa cdr3_nt
TRBJ2-4 - - TRBV7-8 CASSPIGDITAKNIQYF TGTGCCAGCAGCCCCATCGGTGACATCACAGCCAAAAACATTCAGTACTTC
TRBJ1-2 - few TRBV9 CASAGGENYGYTF TGTGCCAGCGCGGGAGGGGAAAACTATGGCTACACCTTC
TRBJ2-3 TRBD2 - TRBV27 CASSKGLAPITTSTDTQYF TGTGCCAGCAGTAAAGGACTAGCGCCTATAACAACTAGCACAGATACGCAGTATTTT
TRBJ1-5 TRBD1 - TRBV7-9 CASSSPGTGDHQPQHF TGTGCCAGCAGCAGTCCCGGGACAGGGGATCATCAGCCCCAGCATTTT
TRBJ2-7 - - TRBV7-2 CASSLVGSSSGTSYEQYF TGTGCCAGCAGCTTAGTCGGGTCTTCAAGCGGTACCTCCTACGAGCAGTACTTC
TRBJ2-2 - - TRBV7-6 CASSATRLSTGELFF TGTGCCAGCAGCGCGACCCGCCTGAGCACCGGGGAGCTGTTTTTT
TRBJ2-3 - few TRBV5-1 CASRQGPREAQYF TGCGCCAGCAGACAGGGCCCTCGGGAGGCGCAGTATTTT
TRBJ2-5 - - TRBV2 CATQGGHYQETQYF TGTGCCACTCAGGGGGGACATTACCAAGAGACCCAGTACTTC
TRBJ2-1 TRBD1 - TRBV5-8 CASSLRDSSYNEQFF TGTGCCAGCAGCTTAAGGGACAGCTCCTACAATGAGCAGTTCTTC
TRBJ2-5 TRBD2 - TRBV29-1 CGVDHSGREGETQYF TGCGGCGTTGACCATAGCGGGAGAGAGGGAGAGACCCAGTACTTC
TRBJ2-1 TRBD2 few TRBV6-5 CASSYSGTSGIEQFF TGTGCCAGCAGTTACTCTGGGACTAGCGGCATTGAGCAGTTCTTC
TRBJ2-1 - few TRBV18 CASSPTGTHEQFF TGTGCCAGCTCACCGACCGGGACCCATGAGCAGTTCTTC
TRBJ1-2 TRBD1 few TRBV30 CAWRTGGATGYTF TGTGCCTGGAGAACAGGGGGCGCGACTGGCTACACCTTC
TRBJ2-2 - few TRBV6-6 CASSPGQNTGELFF TGTGCCAGCAGCCCTGGACAGAACACCGGGGAGCTGTTTTTT
TRBJ2-5 TRBD2 - TRBV20-1 CSARDAEAGGPKTQYF TGCAGTGCTAGGGACGCGGAGGCGGGAGGGCCTAAGACCCAGTACTTC
TRBJ2-1 TRBD2 - TRBV18 CASSLTQLAGETYNEQFF TGTGCCAGCTCACTCACCCAACTAGCGGGAGAGACCTACAATGAGCAGTTCTTC
TRBJ1-1 TRBD1 - TRBV29-1 CSVDRGREAFF TGCAGCGTTGACAGGGGGAGAGAAGCTTTCTTT
TRBJ2-1 TRBD2 few TRBV20-1 CSALSGVNEQFF TGCAGTGCCCTTAGCGGGGTCAATGAGCAGTTCTTC
TRBJ2-1 - - TRBV20-1 CSAPDYASEQFF TGCAGTGCTCCCGATTACGCCAGTGAGCAGTTCTTC
TRBJ2-7 - - TRBV20-1 CSAAHSESSYEQYF TGCAGTGCTGCCCATAGCGAGAGCTCCTACGAGCAGTACTTC
TRBJ1-2 - - TRBV24-1 CATSDPGARSYGYTF TGTGCCACCAGTGATCCTGGGGCCAGGTCCTATGGCTACACCTTC
TRBJ1-1 - - TRBV7-2 CASSPWAQNTEAFF TGTGCCAGCAGCCCCTGGGCCCAGAACACTGAAGCTTTCTTT
TRBJ2-3 - few TRBV12-3/TRBV12-4 CASNQGDTQYF TGTGCCAGCAACCAGGGGGATACGCAGTATTTT
TRBJ2-1 - - TRBV7-2 CASSLAGGRLDNEQFF TGTGCCAGCAGCTTAGCGGGGGGGCGGCTTGACAATGAGCAGTTCTTC
TRBJ2-1 TRBD2 once TRBV11-2 CASSLRPAGDNEQFF TGTGCCAGCAGCCTACGGCCCGCGGGGGACAATGAGCAGTTCTTC
TRBJ2-1 - - TRBV24-1 CVTSDQNEQFF TGTGTCACCAGTGATCAGAATGAGCAGTTCTTC
TRBJ2-3 - - TRBV13 CASSPEGGRNTQYF TGTGCCAGCAGCCCAGAAGGGGGGCGGAATACGCAGTATTTT
TRBJ2-1 - few TRBV20-1 CSANRDALYNEQFF TGCAGTGCGAACCGGGACGCACTCTACAATGAGCAGTTCTTC
TRBJ2-1 - - TRBV9 CASSSGGAPYNEQFF TGTGCCAGCAGCTCCGGGGGTGCCCCCTACAATGAGCAGTTCTTC
TRBJ1-1 - - TRBV5-8 CATVGILKAFF TGTGCCACCGTCGGAATCTTGAAAGCTTTCTTT
TRBJ1-2 TRBD1 - TRBV5-1 CASSLSQGAGYGYTF TGCGCCAGCAGCTTGTCTCAGGGGGCCGGCTATGGCTACACCTTC